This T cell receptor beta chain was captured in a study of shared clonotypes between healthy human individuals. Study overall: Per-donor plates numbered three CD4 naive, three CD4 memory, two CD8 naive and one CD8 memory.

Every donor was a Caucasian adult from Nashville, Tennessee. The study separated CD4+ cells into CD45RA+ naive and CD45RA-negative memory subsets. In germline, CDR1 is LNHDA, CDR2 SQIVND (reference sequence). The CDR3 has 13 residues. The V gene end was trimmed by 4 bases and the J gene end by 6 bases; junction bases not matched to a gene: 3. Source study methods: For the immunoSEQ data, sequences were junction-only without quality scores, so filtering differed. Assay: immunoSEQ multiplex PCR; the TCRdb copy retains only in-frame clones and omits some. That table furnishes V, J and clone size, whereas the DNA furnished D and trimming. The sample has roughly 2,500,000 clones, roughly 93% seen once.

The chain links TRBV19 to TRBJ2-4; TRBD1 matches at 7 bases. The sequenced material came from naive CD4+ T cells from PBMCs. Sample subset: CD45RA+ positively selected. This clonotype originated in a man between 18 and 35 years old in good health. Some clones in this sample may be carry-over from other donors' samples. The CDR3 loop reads CASSKGTVNIQYF. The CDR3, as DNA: TGTGCCAGTAGTAAGGGGACAGTAAACATTCAGTACTTC.